This T cell receptor (beta chain) was found in a study of regulatory T cells in long-lasting Graves disease. Germline V lookup: CDR1 LNHDA, CDR2 SQIVND (reference sequence). The V end lost 5 bases, the J end lost 4 bases, and 14 bases lay between the germline ends. The CDR3 covers 15 residues. This clonotype was observed a single time. Its target is not known. Whole-study findings and limits: Shared public clonotypes totalled around 2,900 in persistent patients, compared with roughly 970 in new patients. Persistent disease preferred TRBV28, TRBJ1-2 and TRBJ2-5. Less diverse TCR repertoires were seen in persistent Graves' patients than in newly diagnosed ones.

Time point noted: persistent/refractory GD, antithyroid drugs over 5 years with positive TRAb. RNA isolated from PBMCs was used to make the TCR library. Library construction for TCR beta used iRepertoire HTBI primers and Arm-PCR of CDR3 regions. TCRdb independently ran MiXCR on the multiplex PCR reads; one entry per CDR3 protein. This table has around 460,000 distinct CDR3 sequences, roughly 21% appearing once. The input for sequencing was peripheral blood mononuclear cells (PBMCs), taken when the disease was refractory, from a patient treated with antithyroid drugs. J is TRBJ2-2 and V is TRBV19; either TRBD1 or TRBD2 may supply D (6 bases each). This TCR came from a female donor with Graves disease. CDR3 in DNA: TGTGCCAGTAGTTATACGGGGGCGACCACCGGGGAGCTGTTTTTT. Amino acid sequence: CASSYTGATTGELFF.